This TCR beta chain was recovered during a study of blood T cell repertoires in COVID-19. Study in general: There were acute and convalescent COVID-19 samples, and they came from the United States, Italy and Spain. Nucleic acid was either cDNA or gDNA, and it came from T cells, B-cell-depleted T cells, or PBMCs.

In the original analysis: The authors estimated nucleated cell counts from reference gene primer amplification. Repertoires were generated with immunoSEQ multiplex PCR, while TCRdb's copy carries only in-frame clones and drops some. The D gene and trimming were derived from the DNA, and the V and J assignments and clone size from that table. The repertoire includes under 200,000 clones, 75% to 85% of them detected once, and around 8% sits in the top ten. During active infection, Seattle patients enrolled and were then monitored through disease. The sequencing sample was made of peripheral blood. The TCR was taken from a woman between 55 and 75 years old with COVID-19, enrolled during active disease.

DNA of the CDR3: TGTGCCAGCAGCCAAACAGGGGATCCTTACAATGAGCAGTTCTTC. It codes for CASSQTGDPYNEQFF. The chain couples TRBV5-4 to TRBJ2-1; TRBD1 matches at 7 bases. Trimming at V came to 4 bases and at J to 4 bases, leaving 8 bases not matched to a gene. Per the germline V gene, CDR1 is SGHNT and CDR2 is YYREEE (reference sequence). This CDR3 has 15 residues.